The source of this T cell receptor beta chain is a study of blood T cell repertoires in COVID-19. The wider study: The United States, Italy and Spain were the sources of the acute and convalescent COVID-19 samples. Sample material is recorded as cDNA or gDNA derived from T cells, B-cell-depleted T cells, or PBMCs.

The V end was cut by 0 bases, the J end by 7 bases, with 19 bases between. This CDR3 has 16 amino acids. Germline CDR1 reads SGDLS; CDR2 reads YYNGEE. Assay used: immunoSEQ multiplex PCR; TCRdb lists only in-frame clones, some missing. The repertoire holds approximately 290,000 clones, with around 82% as singletons. Specimen: peripheral blood. The sequence was obtained from a human donor with COVID-19, enrolled during active disease. The donor label of this sample is uncertain. This chain joins TRBV9 and TRBJ1-1, with a tentative D call TRBD1 (6 bases). The CDR3 spells CASSVDWGGASGEAFF. CDR3 sequence (DNA): TGTGCCAGCAGCGTAGATTGGGGGGGCGCCTCAGGTGAAGCTTTCTTT. Based on the CDR3 plus reference TRBV9 and TRBJ1-1, the full variable domain is DSGVTQTPKHLITATGQRVTLRCSPRSGDLSVYWYQQSLDQGLQFLIQYYNGEERAKGNILERFSAQQFPDLHSELNLSSLELGDSALYFCASSVDWGGASGEAFFGQGTRLTVV.